This T cell receptor (beta chain) was captured by sequencing in a study of cytomegalovirus exposure and HLA in healthy donors. Study overall: Out of 150 million to 200 million T cells, an earlier analysis found some 120 million unique TCR beta sequences in total.

Vbeta (60) and Jbeta (13) primers were used in the PCR. TCRdb's copy holds only in-frame clones and misses some; the assay was immunoSEQ multiplex PCR. Counted here are a few hundred thousand clones, around 90% occurring once; the ten biggest clones make up 1.5% to 2%. The sample was PBMCs. This TCR was sampled from a girl aged 2 to 9 in good health and CMV-seronegative.

As DNA, the CDR3 is TGTGCCAGCAGCCGCCCCCACCAGGGGTACAATGAGCAGTTCTTC. Protein sequence: CASSRPHQGYNEQFF. The chain employs TRBV27 and TRBJ2-1; a possible D gene is TRBD1 (6 bases). This CDR3 is 15 amino acids long. V lost 6 bases and J 4 bases, leaving 16 bases between the germline ends. The germline V gene encodes CDR1 MNHEY and CDR2 SMNVEV (reference sequence).